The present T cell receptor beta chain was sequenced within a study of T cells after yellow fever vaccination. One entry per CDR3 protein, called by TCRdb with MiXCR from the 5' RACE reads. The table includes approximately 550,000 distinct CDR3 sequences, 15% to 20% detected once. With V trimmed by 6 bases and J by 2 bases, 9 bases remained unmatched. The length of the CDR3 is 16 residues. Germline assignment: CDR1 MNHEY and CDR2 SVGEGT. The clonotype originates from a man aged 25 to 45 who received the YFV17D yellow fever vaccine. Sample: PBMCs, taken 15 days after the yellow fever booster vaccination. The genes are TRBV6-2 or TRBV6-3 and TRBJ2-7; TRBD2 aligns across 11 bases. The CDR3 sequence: CASRSGLAGLTYEQYF. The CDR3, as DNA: TGTGCCAGCAGAAGCGGACTAGCGGGTCTAACCTACGAGCAGTACTTC.